These 18 T cell receptor beta chains were sequenced from one sample in a study of CD8+ T cells in alopecia areata. Reverse transcribed after extraction, RNA yielded cDNA as the sequencing template. Here immunoSEQ multiplex PCR was the method, and the copy in TCRdb shows in-frame clones only, minus some. The data contain 95,000 to 120,000 clones, roughly 55% of them singletons. Sequenced sample: NKG2D-low CD8+ T cells sorted from blood. All receptors come from a human donor with alopecia areata.

The V gene is TRBV5-4, the J gene TRBJ2-5; 7 nucleotides match TRBD1. V lost 6 bases, J lost 3 bases, and 2 bases stayed unmatched. Germline assignment: CDR1 SGHNT and CDR2 YYREEE (reference sequence). The CDR3 has 12 amino acids. CDR3 loop: CASKGTEETQYF. CDR3 nucleotide sequence: TGTGCCAGCAAAGGGACAGAAGAGACCCAGTACTTC. Full variable domain (remainder filled in from reference TRBV5-4 and TRBJ2-5): ETGVTQSPTHLIKTRGQQVTLRCSSQSGHNTVSWYQQALGQGPQFIFQYYREEENGRGNFPPRFSGLQFPNYSSELNVNALELDDSALYLCASKGTEETQYFGPGTRLLVL.

The CDR3, as DNA: TGTGCCAGCAGTGACCCTGCGAACTATGGCTACACCTTC. This gives the protein CASSDPANYGYTF. This sequence joins TRBV2 and TRBJ1-2, with D unresolved. The CDR3 loop spans 13 amino acids. CDR1 and CDR2 from the germline V gene are SNHLY and FYNNEI. Trimming shortened V by 3 bases and J by 2 bases, and 7 bases separated the two germline ends.

This clone was counted only a few times. The chain has TRBV27 and TRBJ2-5; 14 bases agree with TRBD2. Germline V gene sequence: CDR1 MNHEY, CDR2 SMNVEV (reference sequence). V gave up 2 bases and J gave up 5 bases; unmatched junction bases: 7. The CDR3 runs 17 residues. CDR3 in amino acids: CASSLGTSGRDAETQYF. In nucleotides, the CDR3 is TGTGCCAGCAGTTTAGGGACTAGCGGGAGAGATGCGGAGACCCAGTACTTC.

The V call is TRBV5-6, the J call TRBJ2-3, with 11 bases lining up with TRBD2. Germline V gene lookup returns CDR1 SGHDT and CDR2 YYEEEE. Trimming at V came to 4 bases and at J to 3 bases, leaving 13 bases not matched to a gene. This CDR3 is 18 amino acids long. This chain's CDR3 is CASSPALTSGTGTDTQYF. The CDR3, as DNA: TGTGCCAGCAGCCCGGCTCTGACTAGCGGGACGGGTACAGATACGCAGTATTTT.

The V gene is TRBV5-1, the J gene TRBJ1-1, with TRBD1 as a possible D gene (5 bases). Germline V gene data show CDR1 as SGHRS and CDR2 as YFSETQ. This CDR3 contains 14 residues. Trimming took 1 base from V and 0 from J, leaving 7 bases between them. CDR3 sequence reads: CASSLTGLNTEAFF. In DNA, the CDR3 is TGCGCCAGCAGCTTGACAGGATTGAACACTGAAGCTTTCTTT.

As to this clone: Germline is not matched at one junction end, which may reflect a read error. The J gene is TRBJ2-2, the V gene TRBV27; 11 bases match TRBD2. The CDR3 spans 17 residues. Germline CDR1 reads MNHEY; CDR2 reads SMNVEV (reference sequence). The CDR3 loop reads CASSLQGLAVVTGELFF. The CDR3 region has the DNA TGTGCCAGCAGTTTACAGGGACTAGCGGTAGTCACCGGGGAGCTATTTTTT.

The rearrangement joins TRBV7-9 to TRBJ2-3; 12 bases line up with TRBD2. Germline-derived CDR1 and CDR2 are SEHNR and FQNEAQ (reference sequence). The CDR3 is 16 residues long. V lost 0 bases to trimming and J lost 5 bases; unmatched junction nucleotides: 3. The CDR3 sequence: CASSLALAGGGDTQYF. CDR3 bases: TGTGCCAGCAGCTTAGCACTAGCGGGAGGCGGAGATACGCAGTATTTT.

The chain links TRBV27 to TRBJ2-1; 9 bases line up with TRBD2. The germline CDR1 and CDR2 sequences are MNHEY and SMNVEV (reference sequence). The CDR3 loop spans 15 amino acids. Trimming took 5 bases from V and 8 from J; bases not matched to a gene: 10. The CDR3 nucleotides read TGTGCCAGCAGTCCCTCCCTGGGACTAGCCCATGAGCAGTTCTTC. Translation gives CASSPSLGLAHEQFF.

This sequence joins TRBV9 and TRBJ2-3; D is ambiguous. Germline CDR1 SGDLS, CDR2 YYNGEE. The CDR3 has 15 amino acids. The V and J ends lost 3 bases and 0 bases respectively, with 11 bases between them. The CDR3, as DNA: TGTGCCAGCAGCGGGTTTGGCGCCAGCACAGATACGCAGTATTTT. Amino acids: CASSGFGASTDTQYF.

CDR3 sequence (DNA): TGTGCCAGCAGATTGGGACAGGGGGCGGGCGGGGAGCTGTTTTTT. Its translation: CASRLGQGAGGELFF. The chain is built from TRBV28 and TRBJ2-2, with TRBD1 identical over 12 bases. Germline lookup yields CDR1 MDHEN and CDR2 SYDVKM. V was pared by 6 bases and J by 7 bases, with 6 bases of the junction left unmatched. This CDR3 comprises 15 residues.

The chain employs TRBV11-2 and TRBJ2-1; D is unclear. The CDR3 has 15 amino acids. Trimming left V 7 bases short and J 0 bases short, with 13 bases between. CDR1 is SGHAT, CDR2 FQNNGV, per germline. The CDR3 nucleotides read TGTGCCAGCACTCAACTGACAAGCTCCTACAATGAGCAGTTCTTC. As protein: CASTQLTSSYNEQFF. Full variable domain (outside the CDR3, taken from reference TRBV11-2 and TRBJ2-1): EAGVAQSPRYKIIEKRQSVAFWCNPISGHATLYWYQQILGQGPKLLIQFQNNGVVDDSQLPKDRFSAERLKGVDSTLKIQPAKLEDSAVYLCASTQLTSSYNEQFFGPGTRLTVL.

The chain combines TRBV15 with TRBJ2-7, with TRBD1 matching 11 bases. V gave up 5 bases and J gave up 3 bases; unmatched junction bases: 3. The germline V gene has CDR1 LNHNV and CDR2 YYDKDF (reference sequence). This CDR3 region has 14 residues. CDR3 DNA: TGTGCCACCAGCTATGGGACAGGGGGCTACGAGCAGTACTTC. Amino acids: CATSYGTGGYEQYF.

This chain joins TRBV4-2 and TRBJ2-1; D tentatively reads TRBD1 or TRBD2 (7 bases each). The CDR3 consists of 18 residues. The germline gives CDR1 LGHNA, CDR2 YNFKEQ. The V gene lost 4 bases and the J gene lost 5 bases, with 24 bases spanning the gap. CDR3 nucleotides: TGTGCCAGCAGCCCGAGAGGGGGCGCGGGAGTCCTTCACAATGAGCAGTTCTTC. Translation: CASSPRGGAGVLHNEQFF.

This clone has a handful of counts. This chain's CDR3 is CAISESLGAETQYF. CDR3 in DNA: TGTGCCATCAGTGAGTCGTTGGGGGCAGAGACCCAGTACTTC. The chain links TRBV10-3 to TRBJ2-5, with a weak D call TRBD1 (6 bases). The ends were cut back, 0 bases at V and 4 bases at J, with 9 bases in the middle. Germline V lookup: CDR1 ENHRY, CDR2 SYGVKD. The CDR3 has 14 residues.

The rearrangement joins TRBV6-5 to TRBJ1-2; unclear D gene. The CDR3 is 14 amino acids. Deletions cut 5 bases from V and 4 bases from J, with 14 bases between. Germline-derived CDR1 and CDR2 are MNHEY and SVGAGI. This chain's CDR3 is CASSLTRQSYGYTF. The CDR3 region has the DNA TGTGCCAGCAGTCTCACCAGGCAGTCCTATGGCTACACCTTC.

The chain couples TRBV15 to TRBJ2-3; the match to TRBD2 covers 13 bases. The CDR3 sequence is 16 residues long. V dropped 6 bases and J dropped 6; count of bases not matched to a gene: 9. Germline V gene lookup returns CDR1 LNHNV and CDR2 YYDKDF (reference sequence). CDR3 DNA sequence: TGTGCCACCAGGGGCACTAGCGGGAGGGAGGCGGATACGCAGTATTTT. This translates into CATRGTSGREADTQYF.

In its sample, this clone was seen a few times. This chain connects TRBV4-1 to TRBJ2-1; D not resolved. With 0 bases removed from V and 2 bases from J, the gap between germline ends came to 11 bases. The length of the CDR3 is 16 residues. Germline V gives CDR1 MGHRA, CDR2 YSYEKL. The CDR3: CASSQDKGSPYNEQFF. In nucleotides, the CDR3 is TGCGCCAGCAGCCAAGACAAGGGCTCCCCCTACAATGAGCAGTTCTTC.

This clone occurred once. The chain couples TRBV2 to TRBJ1-1; a possible D gene is TRBD1 (6 bases). The CDR3 consists of 15 residues. V was cut by 6 bases and J by 1 base, with 15 bases left in between. Germline CDR1 is SNHLY and CDR2 is FYNNEI. CDR3 sequence (DNA): TGTGCCAGCAGCGGAAGGACAGTAACGAACACTGAAGCTTTCTTT. Its protein product is CASSGRTVTNTEAFF.